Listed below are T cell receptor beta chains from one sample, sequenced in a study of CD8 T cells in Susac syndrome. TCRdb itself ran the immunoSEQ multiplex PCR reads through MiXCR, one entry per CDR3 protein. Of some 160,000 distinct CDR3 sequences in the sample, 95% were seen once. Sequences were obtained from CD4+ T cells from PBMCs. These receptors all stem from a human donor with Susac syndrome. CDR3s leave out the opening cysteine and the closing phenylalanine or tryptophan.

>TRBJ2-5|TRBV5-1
ASSLEVTGGETQY
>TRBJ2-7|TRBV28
ASSPGQGTNMQY
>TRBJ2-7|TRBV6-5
ASSYSSPVLAGNYEQY
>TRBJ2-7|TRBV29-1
SVGEGTSEQY
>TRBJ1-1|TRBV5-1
ASSPAPGGILNTEAF
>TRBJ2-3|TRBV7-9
ASSAGPPADTQY
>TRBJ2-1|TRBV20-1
SAEGGRAYNEQF
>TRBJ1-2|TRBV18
ASSPIYRRDRPNYGYT
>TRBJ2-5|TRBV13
ASSSPMGQETQY
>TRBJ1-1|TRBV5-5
ASSLGGGYTEAF
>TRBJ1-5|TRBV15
ATSRDQQPQH
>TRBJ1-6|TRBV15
ATSRDWGEGSPLH
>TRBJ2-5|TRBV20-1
SARGLEVVETQY
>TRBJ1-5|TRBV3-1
ASSPGEADQPQH
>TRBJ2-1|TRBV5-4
ASSFDRQGFNEQF
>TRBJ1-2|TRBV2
ASSEVGNYGYT
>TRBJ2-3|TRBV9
ASSVVQSPHTQY
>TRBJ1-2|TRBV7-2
ASSSRGTSGYT
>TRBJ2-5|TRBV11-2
ASSLDGTSVGTQY
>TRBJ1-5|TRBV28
ASSPPGALGPQH
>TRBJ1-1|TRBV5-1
ASSPFGDRNTEAF
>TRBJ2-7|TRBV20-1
SARGSGRPQEQY
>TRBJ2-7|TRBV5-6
ASSLVGDEQY
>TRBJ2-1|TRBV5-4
ASSLGGLSSYNEQF